One sample yielded the 24 T cell receptor beta chains listed below, sequenced in a study of shared clonotypes between healthy human individuals. The assay was immunoSEQ multiplex PCR, and TCRdb's table has in-frame clones only and misses some. The table includes some 1.4 million clones, around 95% detected once. The sample was naive CD4+ T cells sorted from blood. Subset here: CD45RA+ positively selected. The receptor set was obtained from a man aged 25-45 years in good health.

The CDR3 region has the DNA TGTGCCAGCAGCTTAATAGGCGGCGAACCGAGCTCCTACAATGAGCAGTTCTTC. Residues: CASSLIGGEPSSYNEQFF. The chain has TRBV7-3 and TRBJ2-1, with D uncertain. V lost 1 base, J lost 0 bases, and 16 bases lay in between. The CDR3 is 18 residues long. CDR1 is SGHTA, CDR2 FQGTGA, per germline.

This chain uses TRBV15 with TRBJ1-3, with 8 bases fitting TRBD1. The V segment lost 0 bases and the J segment 6 bases; nucleotides outside the gene matches: 4. Germline values: CDR1 LNHNV, CDR2 YYDKDF (reference sequence). The CDR3 runs 15 residues. The CDR3 region is CATSRDRDRINTIYF. The CDR3 region has the DNA TGTGCCACCAGCAGAGATCGGGACAGGATAAACACCATATATTTT.

This rearrangement joins TRBV30 to TRBJ2-1, with D maybe TRBD2 (6 bases). The ends were cut back, 4 bases at V and 1 base at J, with 23 bases in the middle. CDR1 GTSNPN and CDR2 SVGIG come from the germline V gene (reference sequence). This CDR3 spans 18 amino acids. The CDR3 nucleotides read TGTGCCTGGATGGTCGGGGGAGCGGTCCCAGATTCCTACAATGAGCAGTTCTTC. It encodes CAWMVGGAVPDSYNEQFF.

This clone was counted once. The chain carries TRBV6-6 and TRBJ1-2; possibly TRBD1 for D (5 bases). V dropped 0 bases and J dropped 4 bases, with 12 bases sitting between them. This CDR3 is built from 15 residues. Germline V CDR1 and CDR2: MNHNY, SVGAGI (reference sequence). This chain's CDR3 is CASSYSPGSGYGYTF. CDR3 DNA: TGTGCCAGCAGTTACTCGCCAGGGTCGGGCTATGGCTACACCTTC.

The chain couples TRBV9 to TRBJ2-7, with D maybe TRBD1 (6 bases). V was cut by 0 bases and J by 7 bases, with 11 bases left in between. The CDR3 runs 13 residues. Looked up from germline, CDR1 is SGDLS and CDR2 is YYNGEE. Here the CDR3 reads CASSVVPQGEQYF. For the CDR3, the DNA is TGTGCCAGCAGCGTAGTTCCCCAGGGGGAGCAGTACTTC.

This chain links TRBV7-2 with TRBJ2-1, with no clear D. Trimming took off 2 bases at V and 0 bases at J, with 8 bases between the two ends. CDR1 is SGHTA, CDR2 FQGNSA, per germline. This CDR3 is built from 15 residues. CDR3 coding DNA: TGTGCCAGCAGCTTAATGGAGAGCTCCTACAATGAGCAGTTCTTC. Translating it yields CASSLMESSYNEQFF.

The gene calls are TRBV27 and TRBJ2-1, with 13 bases fitting TRBD2. Germline CDR1 MNHEY, CDR2 SMNVEV (reference sequence). With 7 bases clipped from V and 6 bases from J, the junction kept 3 bases outside the gene matches. The CDR3 consists of 14 residues. The CDR3 loop is CASKGLAGTNEQFF. CDR3 nucleotide sequence: TGTGCCAGCAAGGGACTAGCGGGAACCAATGAGCAGTTCTTC.

This chain links TRBV6-4 with TRBJ2-3; D uncertain. V lost 4 bases, J lost 5 bases, and 4 bases lay in between. CDR3 length equals 11 residues. Germline lookup yields CDR1 MRHNA and CDR2 SNTAGT. The CDR3 sequence: CASSAGDTQYF. The CDR3 DNA reads as TGTGCCAGCAGTGCTGGAGATACGCAGTATTTT.

This clone was seen only once. A read error may produce the germline difference seen at one junction end. The CDR3 bases are TGCGCCAGCAGCCAGGCTTCCGGACAGGGGGCGGGAGATACGCAGTATTTT. Translation: CASSQASGQGAGDTQYF. This rearrangement joins TRBV11-2 to TRBJ2-3, with 11 bases lining up with TRBD1. There are 17 residues in the CDR3. Per the germline V gene, CDR1 is SGHAT and CDR2 is FQNNGV.

J is TRBJ2-4 and V is TRBV27; possibly TRBD1 for D (6 bases). Germline V lookup: CDR1 MNHEY, CDR2 SMNVEV (reference sequence). The CDR3 extends over 14 amino acids. Trimming shortened V by 5 bases and J by 7 bases, and 15 bases separated the two germline ends. CDR3 sequence: CASSPRPTGNIQYF. CDR3 nucleotide sequence: TGTGCCAGCAGTCCGCGCCCCACAGGGAACATTCAGTACTTC.

The genes are TRBV6-5 and TRBJ2-2; tentatively, D is TRBD1 (6 bases). Trimming pared 6 bases from V and 4 bases from J, leaving 12 bases between. The CDR3 is 14 residues long. CDR1 and CDR2 from the germline V gene are MNHEY and SVGAGI. In nucleotides, the CDR3 is TGTGCCAGCAGACAACAGGGCGGCACCGGGGAGCTGTTTTTT. Amino acid sequence: CASRQQGGTGELFF.

The chain carries TRBV28 and TRBJ2-5; D unresolved. The V and J ends lost 7 bases and 5 bases respectively, with 11 bases between them. Germline V gene data show CDR1 as MDHEN and CDR2 as SYDVKM. The length of the CDR3 is 12 residues. CDR3 in amino acids: CASTQNGETQYF. For the CDR3, the DNA is TGTGCCAGCACACAAAACGGGGAGACCCAGTACTTC.

V is TRBV2 and J is TRBJ1-1; possibly TRBD1 for D (5 bases). V shed 8 bases and J shed 1 base, with 14 bases lying between them. Germline assignment: CDR1 SNHLY and CDR2 FYNNEI. This CDR3 contains 14 residues. CDR3 amino acids: CASCRDGGNTEAFF. CDR3 sequence (DNA): TGTGCCAGCTGCCGGGACGGGGGGAACACTGAAGCTTTCTTT.

The rearrangement joins TRBV28 to TRBJ1-5; possible D gene TRBD1, 5 bases. The CDR3 is 14 residues long. Per germline, CDR1 MDHEN and CDR2 SYDVKM. With 7 bases removed from V and 6 bases from J, the gap between germline ends came to 16 bases. The CDR3 nucleotides are TGTGCCAGCACTCAAGGAGGGGCTCTTCAGCCCCAGCATTTT. This translates into CASTQGGALQPQHF.

This chain links TRBV10-3 with TRBJ1-3, with TRBD1 identical over 7 bases. Germline lookup yields CDR1 ENHRY and CDR2 SYGVKD. V was clipped by 9 bases and J by 5 bases; unmatched bases: 4. The CDR3 loop spans 12 amino acids. Here the CDR3 reads CAMGQYRNTIYF. CDR3 nucleotides: TGTGCCATGGGACAGTACAGAAACACCATATATTTT.

The chain combines TRBV7-8 with TRBJ2-2; D uncertain. Germline CDR1 and CDR2: SGHVS and FQNEAQ. Trimming stripped 2 bases from V and 5 bases from J, with 6 bases between. This CDR3 has 13 residues. In DNA form, the CDR3 reads TGTGCCAGCAGCTTAAGAGAGACCGGGGAGCTGTTTTTT. This gives the protein CASSLRETGELFF.

The chain combines TRBV28 with TRBJ2-7, with TRBD1 matching over 7 bases. The germline V gene has CDR1 MDHEN and CDR2 SYDVKM. The CDR3 is 14 residues long. Trimming removed 6 bases from V and 2 bases from J; junction bases left unmatched: 7. CDR3 bases: TGTGCCAGCAGGGACAGGATTGGGCCCTACGAGCAGTACTTC. It codes for CASRDRIGPYEQYF. Variable domain in full (rest from reference TRBV28 and TRBJ2-7): DVKVTQSSRYLVKRTGEKVFLECVQDMDHENMFWYRQDPGLGLRLIYFSYDVKMKEKGDIPEGYSVSREKKERFSLILESASTNQTSMYLCASRDRIGPYEQYFGPGTRLTVT.

V is TRBV9 and J is TRBJ1-1; TRBD1 matches 7 bases. Per the germline V gene, CDR1 is SGDLS and CDR2 is YYNGEE. With V trimmed by 4 bases and J by 0 bases, 9 bases remained unmatched. CDR3 length equals 16 residues. The CDR3 nucleotides read TGTGCCAGCAGCTCACACAGGGGTAATCTGAACACTGAAGCTTTCTTT. This translates into CASSSHRGNLNTEAFF. Full variable domain (missing parts from reference TRBV9 and TRBJ1-1): DSGVTQTPKHLITATGQRVTLRCSPRSGDLSVYWYQQSLDQGLQFLIQYYNGEERAKGNILERFSAQQFPDLHSELNLSSLELGDSALYFCASSSHRGNLNTEAFFGQGTRLTVV.

The rearrangement joins TRBV7-6 to TRBJ2-7, with TRBD1 matching 8 bases. Germline values: CDR1 SGHVS, CDR2 FNYEAQ. The CDR3 consists of 15 residues. The ends lost 2 bases at V and 5 bases at J; junction bases unmatched: 8. Here the CDR3 reads CASSLMAGGFHEQYF. CDR3 bases: TGTGCCAGCAGCTTAATGGCAGGGGGCTTCCACGAGCAGTACTTC.

The genes are TRBV10-3 and TRBJ1-1, with D possibly being TRBD1 (5 bases). This CDR3 comprises 13 residues. Per germline, CDR1 ENHRY and CDR2 SYGVKD. Trimming cost V 6 bases and J 11 bases, with 19 bases left between them. In DNA form, the CDR3 reads TGTGCCATCAGCGAAATCGACGGGACGGGGGCTTTCTTT. Its protein is CAISEIDGTGAFF.

The rearrangement links TRBV10-1 to TRBJ2-7, with TRBD1 matching over 9 bases. V gave up 3 bases and J gave up 2 bases; unmatched junction bases: 5. Per germline, CDR1 WNHNN and CDR2 SYGVQD (reference sequence). The CDR3 is 15 residues long. The CDR3 spells CASSDVGTGTYEQYF. Here the CDR3 DNA reads TGCGCCAGCAGTGATGTGGGGACAGGGACCTACGAGCAGTACTTC.

The chain is built from TRBV2 and TRBJ2-3; TRBD1 aligns across 9 bases. From germline, CDR1 is SNHLY and CDR2 FYNNEI. With 5 bases clipped from V and 3 bases from J, the junction kept 3 bases outside the gene matches. The CDR3 contains 14 residues. The CDR3 DNA is TGTGCCAGCAGTCTCGGACAGGGGACAGATACGCAGTATTTT. It yields the protein CASSLGQGTDTQYF.

The V call is TRBV7-9, the J call TRBJ1-5; D ambiguous. The CDR3 sequence is 12 residues long. Trimming shortened V by 5 bases and J by 3 bases, and 5 bases separated the two germline ends. Germline V gene data show CDR1 as SEHNR and CDR2 as FQNEAQ (reference sequence). This CDR3 reads CASSQDNQPQHF. CDR3 nucleotides: TGTGCCAGCAGCCAGGACAATCAGCCCCAGCATTTT.

Comments on this clone: The identical CDR3 is also encoded by other nucleotide sequences in the sample. This sequence joins TRBV18 and TRBJ2-7, with D perhaps matching TRBD1 or TRBD2 (6 bases each). CDR1 and CDR2 from the germline V gene are KGHSH and LQKENI. This CDR3 is built from 14 residues. V shed 2 bases and J shed 2 bases, with 10 bases lying between them. CDR3 loop: CASSPGGGTYEQYF. Here the CDR3 DNA reads TGTGCCAGCTCACCAGGAGGGGGGACCTACGAGCAGTACTTC. The whole variable domain, remainder taken from reference TRBV18 and TRBJ2-7, is NAGVMQNPRHLVRRRGQEARLRCSPMKGHSHVYWYRQLPEEGLKFMVYLQKENIIDESGMPKERFSAEFPKEGPSILRIQQVVRGDSAAYFCASSPGGGTYEQYFGPGTRLTVT.